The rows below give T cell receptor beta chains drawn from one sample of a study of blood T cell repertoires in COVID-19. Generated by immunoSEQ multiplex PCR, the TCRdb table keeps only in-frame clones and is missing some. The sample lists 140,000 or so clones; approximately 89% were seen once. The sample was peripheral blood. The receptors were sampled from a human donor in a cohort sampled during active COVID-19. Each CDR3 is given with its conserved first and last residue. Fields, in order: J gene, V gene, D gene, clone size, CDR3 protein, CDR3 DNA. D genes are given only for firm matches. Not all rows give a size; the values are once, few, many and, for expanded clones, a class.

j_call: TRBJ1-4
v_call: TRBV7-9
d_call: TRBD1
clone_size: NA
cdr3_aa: CASSGTGGTNEKLFF
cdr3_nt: TGTGCCAGCAGCGGGACAGGGGGAACTAATGAAAAACTGTTTTTT

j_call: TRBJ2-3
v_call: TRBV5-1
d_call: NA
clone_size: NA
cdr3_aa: CASSNDPFGADTQYF
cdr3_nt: TGCGCCAGCAGCAACGACCCCTTCGGGGCAGATACGCAGTATTTT

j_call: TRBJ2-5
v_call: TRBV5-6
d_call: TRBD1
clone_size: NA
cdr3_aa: CASSPRDRAQETQYF
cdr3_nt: TGTGCCAGCAGCCCCCGGGACAGGGCACAAGAGACCCAGTACTTC

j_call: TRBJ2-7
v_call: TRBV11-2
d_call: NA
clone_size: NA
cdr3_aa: CASSLGQLGEQYF
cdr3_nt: TGTGCCAGCAGCTTAGGACAGCTGGGAGAGCAGTACTTC

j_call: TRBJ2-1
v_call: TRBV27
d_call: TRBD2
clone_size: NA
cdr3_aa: CASSFSGGQVEEQFF
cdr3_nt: TGTGCCAGCAGTTTTAGCGGGGGGCAAGTCGAGGAGCAGTTCTTC

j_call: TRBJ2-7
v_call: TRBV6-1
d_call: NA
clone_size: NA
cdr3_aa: CASSEIVAYEQYF
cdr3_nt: TGTGCCAGCAGTGAAATAGTAGCCTACGAGCAGTACTTC

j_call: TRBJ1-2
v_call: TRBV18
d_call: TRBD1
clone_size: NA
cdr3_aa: CASSRIGQGDYGYTF
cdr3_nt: TGTGCCAGCTCCCGGATTGGACAGGGCGACTATGGCTACACCTTC

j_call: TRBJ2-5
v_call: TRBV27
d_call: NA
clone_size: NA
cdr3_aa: CASTVSGFGHLSYETQYF
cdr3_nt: TGTGCCAGCACCGTCAGCGGGTTCGGGCACCTAAGTTACGAGACCCAGTACTTC

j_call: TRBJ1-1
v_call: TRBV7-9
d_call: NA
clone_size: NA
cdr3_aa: CASTQAGANTEAFF
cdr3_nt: TGTGCCAGCACGCAGGCAGGGGCGAACACTGAAGCTTTCTTT

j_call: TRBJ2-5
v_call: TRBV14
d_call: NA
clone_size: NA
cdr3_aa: CASSQDTSLRPQYF
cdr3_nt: TGTGCCAGCAGCCAGGATACTAGTTTGAGACCCCAGTACTTC

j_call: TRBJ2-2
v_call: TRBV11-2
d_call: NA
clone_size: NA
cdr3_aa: CASSLEPLALNTGELFF
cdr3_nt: TGTGCCAGCAGCCTCGAACCCCTAGCGCTGAACACCGGGGAGCTGTTTTTT

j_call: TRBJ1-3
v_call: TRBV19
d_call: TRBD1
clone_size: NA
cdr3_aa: CASSIRTGMGNTIYF
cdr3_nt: TGTGCCAGTAGTATCAGGACAGGGATGGGAAACACCATATATTTT

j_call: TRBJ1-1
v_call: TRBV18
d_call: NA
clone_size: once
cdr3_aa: CASSQEGSLNTEAFF
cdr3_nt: TGTGCCAGCTCACAAGAGGGCAGCTTGAACACTGAAGCTTTCTTT

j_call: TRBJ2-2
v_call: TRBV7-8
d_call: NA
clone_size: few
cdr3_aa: CASSLGTGRTGELFF
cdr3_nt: TGTGCCAGCAGCTTAGGGACTGGCCGAACCGGGGAGCTGTTTTTT

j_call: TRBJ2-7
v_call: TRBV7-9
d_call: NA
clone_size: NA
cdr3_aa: CASSLVRGEQYF
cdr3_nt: TGTGCCAGCAGCTTAGTACGGGGTGAGCAGTACTTC

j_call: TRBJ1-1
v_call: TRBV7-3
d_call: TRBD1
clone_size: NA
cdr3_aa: CASSLIGTGGTEAFF
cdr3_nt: TGTGCCAGCAGCTTAATCGGGACAGGGGGCACTGAAGCTTTCTTT

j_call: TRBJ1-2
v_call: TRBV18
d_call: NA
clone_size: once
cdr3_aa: CASSPTSGEYGYTF
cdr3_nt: TGTGCCAGCTCACCAACCTCCGGGGAGTATGGCTACACCTTC

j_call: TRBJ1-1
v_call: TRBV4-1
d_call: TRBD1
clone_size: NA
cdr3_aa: CASSQAQGTGRTEAFF
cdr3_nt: TGCGCCAGCAGCCAAGCTCAGGGGACAGGGAGGACTGAAGCTTTCTTT

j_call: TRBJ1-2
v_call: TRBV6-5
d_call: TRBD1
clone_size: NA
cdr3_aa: CASSYSGQGQFGYTF
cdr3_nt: TGTGCCAGCAGTTACTCCGGACAGGGTCAGTTTGGCTACACCTTC

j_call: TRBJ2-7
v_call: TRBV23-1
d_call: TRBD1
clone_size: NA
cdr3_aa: CASSQTGTGKWWYF
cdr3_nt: TGCGCCAGCAGTCAAACCGGGACAGGGAAGTGGTGGTACTTC

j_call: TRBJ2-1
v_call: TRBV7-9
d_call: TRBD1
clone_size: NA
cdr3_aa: CASSGGQPNEQFF
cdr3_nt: TGTGCCAGCAGCGGGGGACAGCCCAATGAGCAGTTCTTC

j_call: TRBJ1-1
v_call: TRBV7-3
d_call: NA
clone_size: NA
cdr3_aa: CASSSGQNTEAFF
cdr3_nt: TGTGCCAGCAGCTCGGGACAGAACACTGAAGCTTTCTTT

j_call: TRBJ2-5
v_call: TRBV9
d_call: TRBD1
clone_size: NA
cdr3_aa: CASSGGTAWETQYF
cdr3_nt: TGTGCCAGCAGCGGAGGGACAGCCTGGGAGACCCAGTACTTC

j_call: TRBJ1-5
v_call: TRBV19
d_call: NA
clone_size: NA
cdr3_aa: CASSIRGIFNQPQHF
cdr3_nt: TGTGCCAGTAGTATCCGCGGGATCTTCAATCAGCCCCAGCATTTT

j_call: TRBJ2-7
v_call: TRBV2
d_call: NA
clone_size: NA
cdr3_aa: CASSEQGYEQYF
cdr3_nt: TGTGCCAGCAGTGAACAGGGTTACGAGCAGTACTTC

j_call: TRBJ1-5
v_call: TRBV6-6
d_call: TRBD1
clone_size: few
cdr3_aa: CASGRSGTGNQPQHF
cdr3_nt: TGTGCCAGCGGTCGATCCGGGACAGGGAATCAGCCCCAGCATTTT

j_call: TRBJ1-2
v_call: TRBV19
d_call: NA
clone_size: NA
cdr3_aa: CASTEGGGHYGYTF
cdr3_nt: TGTGCCAGTACCGAAGGGGGGGGCCACTATGGCTACACCTTC

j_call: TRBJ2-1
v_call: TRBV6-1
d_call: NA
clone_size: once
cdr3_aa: CASSEYPRYNEQFF
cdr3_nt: TGTGCCAGCAGTGAATATCCTAGATACAATGAGCAGTTCTTC

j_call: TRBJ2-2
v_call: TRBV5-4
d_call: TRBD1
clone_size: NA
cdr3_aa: CASSPRDRDRTGELFF
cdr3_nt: TGTGCCAGCAGCCCCCGGGACAGGGATCGCACCGGGGAGCTGTTTTTT